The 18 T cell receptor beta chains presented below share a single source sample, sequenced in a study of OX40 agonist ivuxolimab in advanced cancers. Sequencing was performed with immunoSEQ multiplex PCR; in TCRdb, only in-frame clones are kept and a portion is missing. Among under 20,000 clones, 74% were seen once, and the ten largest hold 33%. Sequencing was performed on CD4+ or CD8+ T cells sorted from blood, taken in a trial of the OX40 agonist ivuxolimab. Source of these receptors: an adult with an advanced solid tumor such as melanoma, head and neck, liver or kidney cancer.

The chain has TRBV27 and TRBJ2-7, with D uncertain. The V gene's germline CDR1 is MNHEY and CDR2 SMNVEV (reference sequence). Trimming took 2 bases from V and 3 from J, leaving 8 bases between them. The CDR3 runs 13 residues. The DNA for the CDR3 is TGTGCCAGCAGTTTAGGGCAGGACTACGAGCAGTACTTC. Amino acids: CASSLGQDYEQYF.

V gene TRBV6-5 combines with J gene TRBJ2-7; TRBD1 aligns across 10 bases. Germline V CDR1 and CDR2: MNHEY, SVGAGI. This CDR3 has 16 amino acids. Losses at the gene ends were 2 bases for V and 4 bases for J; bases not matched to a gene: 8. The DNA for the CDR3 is TGTGCCAGCAGTTACGGGGGACAGGGGATGATATACGAGCAGTACTTC. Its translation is CASSYGGQGMIYEQYF.

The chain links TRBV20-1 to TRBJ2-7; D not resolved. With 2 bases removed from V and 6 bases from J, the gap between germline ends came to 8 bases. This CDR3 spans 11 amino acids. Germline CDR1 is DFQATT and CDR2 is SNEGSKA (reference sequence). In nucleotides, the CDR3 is TGCAGTGCTAGACTAGGCTTCGAGCAGTACTTC. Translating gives CSARLGFEQYF.

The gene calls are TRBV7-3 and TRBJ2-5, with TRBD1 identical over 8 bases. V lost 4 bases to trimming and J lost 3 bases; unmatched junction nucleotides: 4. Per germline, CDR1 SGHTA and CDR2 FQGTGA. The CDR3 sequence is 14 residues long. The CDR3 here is CASSSRDRKETQYF. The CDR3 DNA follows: TGTGCCAGCAGCTCACGGGACAGGAAAGAGACCCAGTACTTC.

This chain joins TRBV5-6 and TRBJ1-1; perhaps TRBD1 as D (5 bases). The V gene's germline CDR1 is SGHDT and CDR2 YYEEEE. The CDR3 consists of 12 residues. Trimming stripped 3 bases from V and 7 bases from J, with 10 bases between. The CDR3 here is CASSSQGNEAFF. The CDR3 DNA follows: TGTGCCAGCAGCTCCCAGGGAAATGAAGCTTTCTTT.

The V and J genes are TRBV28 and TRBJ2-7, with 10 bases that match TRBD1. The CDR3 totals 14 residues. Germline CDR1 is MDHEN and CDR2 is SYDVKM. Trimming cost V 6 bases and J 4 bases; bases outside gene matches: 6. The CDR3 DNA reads TGTGCCAGCAGCCGGGGACAGGGGTGGTACGAGCAGTACTTC. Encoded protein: CASSRGQGWYEQYF.

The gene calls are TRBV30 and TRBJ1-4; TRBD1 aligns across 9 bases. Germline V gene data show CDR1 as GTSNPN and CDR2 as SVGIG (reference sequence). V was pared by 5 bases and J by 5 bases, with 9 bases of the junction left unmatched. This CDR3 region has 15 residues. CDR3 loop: CAWETGTGYNEKLFF. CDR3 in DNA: TGTGCCTGGGAAACCGGGACAGGGTACAATGAAAAACTGTTTTTT.

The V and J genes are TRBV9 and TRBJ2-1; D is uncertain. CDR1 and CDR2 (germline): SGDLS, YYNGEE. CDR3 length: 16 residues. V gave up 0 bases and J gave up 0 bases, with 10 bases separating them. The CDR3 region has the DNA TGTGCCAGCAGCGTAGCGGACGGATCCTCCTACAATGAGCAGTTCTTC. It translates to CASSVADGSSYNEQFF.

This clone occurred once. The CDR3 DNA reads as TGCAGCGTTGTGGCGGGGAGCGCCTACAATGAGCAGTTCTTC. Its translation: CSVVAGSAYNEQFF. The rearrangement joins TRBV29-1 to TRBJ2-1; possible D gene TRBD2, 6 bases. CDR1 and CDR2 from the germline V gene are SQVTM and ANQGSEA. There are 14 residues in the CDR3. Trimming shortened V by 4 bases and J by 2 bases, and 12 bases separated the two germline ends.

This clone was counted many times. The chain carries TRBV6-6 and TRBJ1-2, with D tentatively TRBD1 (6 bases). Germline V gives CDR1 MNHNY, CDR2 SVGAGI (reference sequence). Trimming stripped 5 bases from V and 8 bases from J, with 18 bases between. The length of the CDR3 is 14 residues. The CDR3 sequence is CASSHPDRPRGYTF. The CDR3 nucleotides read TGTGCCAGCAGTCACCCCGACAGGCCAAGGGGCTACACCTTC.

The CDR3 loop reads CASSLPGNGDEQYF. The CDR3 DNA follows: TGTGCCAGCAGCTTGCCTGGCAATGGGGACGAGCAGTACTTC. This chain joins TRBV5-5 and TRBJ2-7; D not certain. The CDR3 length is 14 residues. Trimming took 1 base from V and 5 from J, leaving 13 bases between them. Germline CDR1 is SGHKS and CDR2 is YYEKEE (reference sequence).

The CDR3 DNA follows: TGCGCCAGCAGCACGGCGGGAGTGAACACTGAAGCTTTCTTT. This translates into CASSTAGVNTEAFF. V usage is TRBV10-1 and J usage is TRBJ1-1; D unclear. The V and J ends lost 6 bases and 0 bases respectively, with 11 bases between them. Germline CDR1 is WNHNN and CDR2 is SYGVQD (reference sequence). The CDR3 runs to 14 residues.

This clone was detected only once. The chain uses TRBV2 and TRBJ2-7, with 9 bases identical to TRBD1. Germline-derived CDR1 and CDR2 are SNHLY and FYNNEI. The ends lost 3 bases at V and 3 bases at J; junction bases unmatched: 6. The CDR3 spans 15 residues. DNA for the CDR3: TGTGCCAGCAGTGAGGACAGGGGCGTTATCTACGAGCAGTACTTC. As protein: CASSEDRGVIYEQYF. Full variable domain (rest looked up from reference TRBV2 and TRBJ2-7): EPEVTQTPSHQVTQMGQEVILRCVPISNHLYFYWYRQILGQKVEFLVSFYNNEISEKSEIFDDQFSVERPDGSNFTLKIRSTKLEDSAMYFCASSEDRGVIYEQYFGPGTRLTVT.

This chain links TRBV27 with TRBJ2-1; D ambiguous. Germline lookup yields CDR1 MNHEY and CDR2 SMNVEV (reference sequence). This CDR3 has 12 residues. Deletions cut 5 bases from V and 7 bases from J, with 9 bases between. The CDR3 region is CASSQSGNEQFF. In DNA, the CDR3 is TGTGCCAGCAGTCAGTCTGGGAATGAGCAGTTCTTC.

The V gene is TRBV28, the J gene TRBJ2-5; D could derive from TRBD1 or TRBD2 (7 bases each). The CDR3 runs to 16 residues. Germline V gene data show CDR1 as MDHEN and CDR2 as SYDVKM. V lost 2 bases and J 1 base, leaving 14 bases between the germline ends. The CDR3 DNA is TGTGCCAGCAGTTTAGAGCAGGGGGGGCCCCAAGAGACCCAGTACTTC. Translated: CASSLEQGGPQETQYF.

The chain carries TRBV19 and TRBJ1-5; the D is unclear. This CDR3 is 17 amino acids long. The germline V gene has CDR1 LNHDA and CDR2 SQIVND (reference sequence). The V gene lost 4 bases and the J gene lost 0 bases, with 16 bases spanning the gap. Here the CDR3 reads CASSTDRSEISNQPQHF. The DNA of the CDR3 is TGTGCCAGTAGTACCGACCGATCTGAAATTAGCAATCAGCCCCAGCATTTT.

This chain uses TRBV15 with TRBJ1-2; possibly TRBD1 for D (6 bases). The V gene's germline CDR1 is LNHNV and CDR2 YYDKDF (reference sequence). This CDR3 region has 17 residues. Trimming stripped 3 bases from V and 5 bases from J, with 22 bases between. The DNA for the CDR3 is TGTGCCACCAGCAGCACGATTTCAGGGGACGCTGCTTATGGCTACACCTTC. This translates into CATSSTISGDAAYGYTF.

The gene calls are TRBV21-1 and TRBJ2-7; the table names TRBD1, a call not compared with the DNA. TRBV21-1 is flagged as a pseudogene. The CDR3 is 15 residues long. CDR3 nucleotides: TGTGCCAGAGCCTGCCGGGGACAGCTCTCCTACGAGCAGTACTTC. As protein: CARACRGQLSYEQYF.